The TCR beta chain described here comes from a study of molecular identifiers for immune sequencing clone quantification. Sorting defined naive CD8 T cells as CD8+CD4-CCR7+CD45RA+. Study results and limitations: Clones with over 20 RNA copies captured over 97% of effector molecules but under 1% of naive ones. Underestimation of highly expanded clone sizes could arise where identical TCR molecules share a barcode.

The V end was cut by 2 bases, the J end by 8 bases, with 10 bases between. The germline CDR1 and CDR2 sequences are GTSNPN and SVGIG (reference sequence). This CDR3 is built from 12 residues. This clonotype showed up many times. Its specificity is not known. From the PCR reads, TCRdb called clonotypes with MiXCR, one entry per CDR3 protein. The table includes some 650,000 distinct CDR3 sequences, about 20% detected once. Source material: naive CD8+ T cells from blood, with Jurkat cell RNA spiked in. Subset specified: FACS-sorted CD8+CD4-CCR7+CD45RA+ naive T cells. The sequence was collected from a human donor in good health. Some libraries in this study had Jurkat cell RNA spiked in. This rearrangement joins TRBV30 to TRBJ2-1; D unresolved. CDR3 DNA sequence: TGTGCCTGGAGTCCGTCGTGGGATGAGCAGTTCTTC. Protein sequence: CAWSPSWDEQFF.